The clone carrying this TCR beta chain was picked up many times. The antigen is not known. TCRdb independently ran MiXCR on the 5' RACE reads; one entry per CDR3 protein. The sample consists of about 220,000 distinct CDR3 sequences, about 6.7% of them appearing once. This sample was taken from a study of CD8 T cells in ankylosing spondylitis. Overall study results and limits: The study identified a TCR beta motif of several highly homologous variants that appeared characteristic of ankylosing spondylitis blood.

Germline lookup yields CDR1 MNHEY and CDR2 SMNVEV (reference sequence). Trimming removed 0 bases at V and 7 bases at J, with 7 bases between. This CDR3 has 12 amino acids. The sample consisted of blood, either unsorted or a sorted T cell fraction (not recorded which). This clonotype was obtained from a male donor with ankylosing spondylitis. The chain combines TRBV27 with TRBJ2-7, with D perhaps matching TRBD1 or TRBD2 (5 bases each). The CDR3 spells CASSLSGREQYF. The CDR3 coding sequence is TGTGCCAGCAGTTTATCGGGACGGGAGCAGTACTTC.